This record looks at one TCR beta chain sequence and its context. Trimming left V 0 bases short and J 4 bases short, with 18 bases between. The germline CDR1 and CDR2 sequences are SQVTM and ANQGSEA. The length of the CDR3 is 16 residues. Clones were sequenced by immunoSEQ multiplex PCR, and TCRdb holds only the in-frame ones, with some missing. This table holds about 2.1 million clones, 93% found once. The data were taken from a study of shared clonotypes between healthy human individuals. Selected positively for CCR7 and CD45RO-negative, naive CD8 cells excluded terminally differentiated effector memory CD45RA+ cells.

The sample was naive CD8+ T cells from PBMCs. The source of this sequence is a man between 18 and 29 years old in good health. Some clones in this sample may be carry-over from other donors' samples. This chain links TRBV29-1 with TRBJ1-1; the D is unclear. This CDR3 reads CSVEDRYPGLGTEAFF. The CDR3 DNA reads as TGCAGCGTTGAAGACCGGTACCCCGGGCTGGGCACTGAAGCTTTCTTT.